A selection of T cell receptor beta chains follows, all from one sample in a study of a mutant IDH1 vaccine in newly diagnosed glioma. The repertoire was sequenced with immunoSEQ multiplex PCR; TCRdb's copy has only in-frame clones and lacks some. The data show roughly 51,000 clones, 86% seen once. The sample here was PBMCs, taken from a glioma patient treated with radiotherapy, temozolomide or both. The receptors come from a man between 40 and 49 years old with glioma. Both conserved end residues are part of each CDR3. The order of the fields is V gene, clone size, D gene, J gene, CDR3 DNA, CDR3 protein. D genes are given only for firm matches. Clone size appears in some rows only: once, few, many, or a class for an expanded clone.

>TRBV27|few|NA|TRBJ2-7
TGTGCCAGCTCATATGAGGGGGTACGAAGTTCGGGAGAGCAGTACTTC
CASSYEGVRSSGEQYF
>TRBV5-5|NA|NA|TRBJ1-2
TGTGCCAGCAGCTTGGCCTACATTCCGGGATATAACTTC
CASSLAYIPGYNF
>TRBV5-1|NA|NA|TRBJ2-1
TGCGCCAGCAGCTTGCGGACTTACAATGAGCAGTTCTTC
CASSLRTYNEQFF
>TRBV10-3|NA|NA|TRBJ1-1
TGTGCCATCAGTGAGACCAGTAGAGGAGCTTTCTTT
CAISETSRGAFF
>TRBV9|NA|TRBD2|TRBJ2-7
TGTGCCAGCAGCCCACGGACTAGCGGCTCCCTCTACGAGCAGTACTTC
CASSPRTSGSLYEQYF
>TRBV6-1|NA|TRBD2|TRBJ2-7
TGTGCCAGCAGGCCGACTAGCGGGAATCCGAGGGAGCAGTACTTC
CASRPTSGNPREQYF
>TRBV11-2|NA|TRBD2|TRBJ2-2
TGTGCCAGCAGCCCTCGGAGCAGGGATGCGGGGGCCGGGGAGCTGTTTTTT
CASSPRSRDAGAGELFF
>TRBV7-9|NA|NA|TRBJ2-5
TGTGCCAGCAGCAGCCAGGGTACGGGAATGTGGTACTTC
CASSSQGTGMWYF
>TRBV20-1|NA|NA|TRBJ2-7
TGCAGTGCTCGAGCGGGTTACGAGCAGTACTTC
CSARAGYEQYF
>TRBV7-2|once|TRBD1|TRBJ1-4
TGTGCAAGCAGGGGGGGCGGTAGTGAAAAACTGTTTTTT
CASRGGGSEKLFF
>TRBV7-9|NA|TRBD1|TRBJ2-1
TGTGCCAGCAGCCCTTGGACAGGGGCCCATAACTACAATGAGCAGTTCTTC
CASSPWTGAHNYNEQFF
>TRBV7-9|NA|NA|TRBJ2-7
TGTGCCAGCAGCTTAGGTGTCTTGGTCGACGAGCAGTACTTC
CASSLGVLVDEQYF
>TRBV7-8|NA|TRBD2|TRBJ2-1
TGTGCCAGCAGCTTGAAGGGGGCGAGTAGGGCTAGCGGGAGAAATGAGCAGTTCTTC
CASSLKGASRASGRNEQFF
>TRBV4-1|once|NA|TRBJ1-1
TGCGCCAGCAGCCCGGGACTGGTTGGAGTCACTGAAGCTTTCTTT
CASSPGLVGVTEAFF
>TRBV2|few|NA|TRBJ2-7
TGTGCCAGCAGTAAGAGGAGCCCCCTAGACGAGCAGTACTTC
CASSKRSPLDEQYF
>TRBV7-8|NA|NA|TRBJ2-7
TGTGCCAGCGCGAGCGTAAAGGTCTCGGGCGAGCAGTACTTC
CASASVKVSGEQYF
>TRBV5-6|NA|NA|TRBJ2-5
TGTGCCAGCAGCTTGGAGATGGAGACCCAGTACTTC
CASSLEMETQYF
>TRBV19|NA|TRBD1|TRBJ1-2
TGTGCCAGTAGTCCTCGGACAGGGAATGGCTACACCTTC
CASSPRTGNGYTF
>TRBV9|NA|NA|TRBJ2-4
TGTGCCAGCAGCGTTGGAAGCCAGGTTAACATTCAGTACTTC
CASSVGSQVNIQYF
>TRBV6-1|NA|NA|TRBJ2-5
TGTGCCAGCAGGGCAGGGGCCATGGAGACCCAGTACTTC
CASRAGAMETQYF
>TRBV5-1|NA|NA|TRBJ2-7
TGCGCCAGCAGCTTTAGGGCGATAGGCTCCTACGAGCAGTACTTC
CASSFRAIGSYEQYF
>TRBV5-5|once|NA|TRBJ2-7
TGTGCCAGCAGCCCCCTTGGGGAATACGAGCAGTACTTC
CASSPLGEYEQYF
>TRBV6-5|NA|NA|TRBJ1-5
TGTGCCAGCAGTTCGTTCCAGGGTAGCAATCAGCCCCAGCATTTT
CASSSFQGSNQPQHF
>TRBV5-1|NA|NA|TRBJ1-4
TGCGCCAGCAGCTTGGGGTCCCCTACTAACAGGGCCTTCAATGAAAAACTGTTTTTT
CASSLGSPTNRAFNEKLFF
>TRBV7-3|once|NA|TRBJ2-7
TGTGCCAGCAGCTTAACTGGCTATCCCCTAAACTACGAGCAGTACTTC
CASSLTGYPLNYEQYF
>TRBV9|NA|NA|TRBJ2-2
TGTGCCAGCAGCGTTGGCGGTTGGGGCGGGGAGCTGTTTTTT
CASSVGGWGGELFF
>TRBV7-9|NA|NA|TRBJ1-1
TGTGCCAGCAGCTATCCTGGGACGGGGAACACTGAAGCTTTCTTT
CASSYPGTGNTEAFF
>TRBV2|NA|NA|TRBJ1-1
TGTGCCAGCATGGAGGGGGTGTACACTGAAGCTTTCTTT
CASMEGVYTEAFF
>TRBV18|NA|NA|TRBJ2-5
TGTGCCAGCTCACCGGGCCAAAGGGAGACCCAGTACTTC
CASSPGQRETQYF
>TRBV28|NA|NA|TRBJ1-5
TGTGCCAGCAGTTTAGGGGGCCCAGTATATCCCCAGCATTTT
CASSLGGPVYPQHF
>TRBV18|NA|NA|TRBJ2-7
TGTGCCAGCTCACCACCAGACAGCTACGAGCAGTACTTC
CASSPPDSYEQYF
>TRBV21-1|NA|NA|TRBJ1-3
TGTGCCAGCAGCAAAGGGGGACAGGGCTGCTCTGGAAACACCATATATTTT
CASSKGGQGCSGNTIYF
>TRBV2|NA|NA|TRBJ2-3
TGTGCCAGCACGAGTAGACACCCGAGCACAGATACGCAGTATTTT
CASTSRHPSTDTQYF